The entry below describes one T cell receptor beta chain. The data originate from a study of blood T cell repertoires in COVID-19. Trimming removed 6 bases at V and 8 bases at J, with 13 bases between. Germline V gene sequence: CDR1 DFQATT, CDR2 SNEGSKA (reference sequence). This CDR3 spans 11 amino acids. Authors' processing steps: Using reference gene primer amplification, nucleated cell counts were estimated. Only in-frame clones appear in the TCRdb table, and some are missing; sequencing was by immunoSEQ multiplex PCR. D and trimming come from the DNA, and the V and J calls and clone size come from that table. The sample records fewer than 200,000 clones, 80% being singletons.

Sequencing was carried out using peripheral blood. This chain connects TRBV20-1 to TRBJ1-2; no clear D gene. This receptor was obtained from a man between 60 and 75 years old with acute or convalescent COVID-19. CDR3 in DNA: TGCAGTGCCCTCCTTTTAGAGGGCTACACCTTC. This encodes CSALLLEGYTF.